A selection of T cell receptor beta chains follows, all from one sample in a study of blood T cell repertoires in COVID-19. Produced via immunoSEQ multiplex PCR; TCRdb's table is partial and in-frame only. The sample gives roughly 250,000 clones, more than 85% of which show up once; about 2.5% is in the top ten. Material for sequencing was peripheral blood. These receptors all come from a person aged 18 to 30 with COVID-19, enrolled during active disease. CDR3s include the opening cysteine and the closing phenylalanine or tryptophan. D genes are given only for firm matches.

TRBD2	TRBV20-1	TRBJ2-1	TGCAGTGCTAGTCCACTAGCGGGAGGTGTAGAGCAGTTCTTC	CSASPLAGGVEQFF
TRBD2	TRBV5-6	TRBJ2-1	TGTGCCAGCAGCTGGGGACTAGCGGGAACCAATGAGCAGTTCTTC	CASSWGLAGTNEQFF
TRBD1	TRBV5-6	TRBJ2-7	TGTGCCAGCAGCTTCGACAGGGACAACGAGCAGTACTTC	CASSFDRDNEQYF
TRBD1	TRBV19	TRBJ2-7	TGTGCCAGTAGTGTCTCGACAGGGGATCCATACGAGCAGTACTTC	CASSVSTGDPYEQYF
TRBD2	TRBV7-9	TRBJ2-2	TGTGCCAGCAGCCGTTTAGCGGGAGGGCTCACCGGGGAGCTGTTTTTT	CASSRLAGGLTGELFF
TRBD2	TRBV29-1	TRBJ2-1	TGCAGCGTTCCCGGACTAGGCCCTTACAATGAGCAGTTCTTC	CSVPGLGPYNEQFF
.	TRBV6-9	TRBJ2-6	TGTGCCAGCAATCTAGACGGTAGCTCTGGGGCCAACGTCCTGACTTTC	CASNLDGSSGANVLTF
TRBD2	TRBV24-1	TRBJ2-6	TGTGCCACCAGTGGGGGGCTAGCGGGGGCCTCTGGGGCCAACGTCCTGACTTTC	CATSGGLAGASGANVLTF
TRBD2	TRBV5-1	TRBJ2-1	TGCGCCAGCAGCCCCCTGACGGGAGGGCCCGACAATGAGCAGTTCTTC	CASSPLTGGPDNEQFF
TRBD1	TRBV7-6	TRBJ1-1	TGTGCCAGCAGCGCAGGGGGTAGCACTGAAGCTTTCTTT	CASSAGGSTEAFF
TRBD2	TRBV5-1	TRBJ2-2	TGCGCCAGCAGTTCGGGACTAGCGGGAACCGGGGAGCTGTTTTTT	CASSSGLAGTGELFF
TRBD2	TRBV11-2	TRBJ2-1	TGTGCCAGCAGCTCGAGGGACTATGGAGGAAATGAGCAGTTCTTC	CASSSRDYGGNEQFF
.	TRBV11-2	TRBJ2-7	TGTGCCAGCAGCTTAGTACTCTCCTACGAGCAGTACTTC	CASSLVLSYEQYF
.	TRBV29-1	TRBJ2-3	TGCAGCGCTGGGGAGTTCACAGATACGCAGTATTTT	CSAGEFTDTQYF
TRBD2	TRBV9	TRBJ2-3	TGTGCCAGCAGCGTAGCTACGAAGGTTGTTGCTAGCGGGAGGACAGATACGCAGTATTTT	CASSVATKVVASGRTDTQYF
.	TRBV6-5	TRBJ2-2	TGTGCCAGCAGGGGGACACCCTGGGACACCGGGGAGCTGTTTTTT	CASRGTPWDTGELFF
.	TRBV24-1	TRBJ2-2	TGTGCCACCAGTTTCCAGGGCACCGGGGAGCTGTTTTTT	CATSFQGTGELFF
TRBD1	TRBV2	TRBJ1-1	TGTGCCAGAACTGCAGGGGGCTTGAACACTGAAGCTTTCTTT	CARTAGGLNTEAFF
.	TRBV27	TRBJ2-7	TGTGCCAGCAGTTTCGGGACAAGTTTCGGGGAGCAGTACTTC	CASSFGTSFGEQYF
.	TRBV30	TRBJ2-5	TGTGCCTGGAGTGGGGGGCTAGGGCCCGGAGATCGAGAGACCCAGTACTTC	CAWSGGLGPGDRETQYF